This TCR beta chain was captured in a study of control samples from healthy donors and cancer patients. V gave up 3 bases and J gave up 1 base, with 9 bases separating them. CDR3 length: 15 amino acids. Germline V lookup: CDR1 KGHDR, CDR2 SFDVKD. Concerning this clone itself: Other DNA sequences within the sample encode an identical CDR3.

Clones were sequenced by immunoSEQ multiplex PCR, and TCRdb holds only the in-frame ones, with some missing. This table holds 100,000 to 150,000 clones, more than 80% found once. The gene calls are TRBV24-1 and TRBJ2-1; D might be TRBD1 (6 bases). Sequencing used blood. The receptor was isolated from a man aged 18 to 29 in good health. CDR3 coding DNA: TGTGCCACCAGTGATGGTAGGGGGTCCTACAATGAGCAGTTCTTC. Protein sequence: CATSDGRGSYNEQFF.